Listed below are T cell receptor beta chains from one sample, sequenced in a study of early T cells in non-severe SARS-CoV-2 infection. TCRdb re-called the 5' RACE reads with MiXCR, one entry per CDR3 protein. The sample gives about 26,000 distinct CDR3 sequences, roughly 4% of which show up once; 6.2% is in the top ten. The specimen sequenced was whole blood. The receptors here all came from an adult who was a healthcare worker with PCR-confirmed SARS-CoV-2 infection or an uninfected control (not recorded which). Each CDR3 is given with its conserved first and last residue. The D gene is left open where the match is weak. Clone size appears in some rows only: once, few, many, or a class for an expanded clone.

D | size | J | V | CDR3 | DNA
TRBD2 | - | TRBJ2-1 | TRBV7-9 | CASSHPGTSGRSSYNEQFF | TGTGCCAGCAGCCATCCCGGGACTAGCGGGAGGAGCTCCTACAATGAGCAGTTCTTC
- | many | TRBJ2-5 | TRBV11-2 | CASSPRGSPGTQYF | TGTGCCAGCAGCCCCCGAGGCTCGCCAGGGACCCAGTACTTC
- | - | TRBJ2-3 | TRBV10-3 | CAGSWGLKDTQYF | TGTGCCGGATCGTGGGGACTCAAAGATACGCAGTATTTT
TRBD1 | many | TRBJ2-7 | TRBV20-1 | CSARLRDRASYEQYF | TGCAGTGCTAGACTCCGGGACAGGGCCTCCTACGAGCAGTACTTC
- | - | TRBJ1-1 | TRBV29-1 | CSVDPDRVNTEAFF | TGCAGCGTTGACCCTGATAGGGTGAACACTGAAGCTTTCTTT
- | - | TRBJ1-5 | TRBV2 | CASSDVQGMVQPQHF | TGTGCCAGCAGTGATGTGCAGGGGATGGTTCAGCCCCAGCATTTT
- | - | TRBJ2-3 | TRBV7-8 | CASSLAYTDTQYF | TGTGCCAGCAGCTTAGCTTACACAGATACGCAGTATTTT
TRBD2 | many | TRBJ2-2 | TRBV14 | CASSPLAGGYTGELFF | TGTGCCAGCAGCCCCTTAGCGGGAGGCTACACCGGGGAGCTGTTTTTT
- | many | TRBJ2-7 | TRBV5-4 | CASSLAGGREQYF | TGTGCCAGCAGCTTGGCAGGGGGGCGCGAGCAGTACTTC
- | many | TRBJ2-2 | TRBV27 | CASSPSRARRFTGELFF | TGTGCCAGCAGTCCCTCGCGGGCCCGCCGGTTCACCGGGGAGCTGTTTTTT
TRBD1 | many | TRBJ1-1 | TRBV10-1 | CASRGQMNTEAFF | TGCGCCAGCCGGGGACAGATGAACACTGAAGCTTTCTTT
TRBD2 | many | TRBJ2-1 | TRBV5-1 | CASSFTASGSGVEQFF | TGCGCCAGCAGCTTTACGGCTAGCGGGAGTGGTGTTGAGCAGTTCTTC
TRBD1 | many | TRBJ1-2 | TRBV12-3/TRBV12-4 | CASSRQGYGYTF | TGTGCCAGCAGCCGACAGGGATATGGCTACACCTTC
- | few | TRBJ1-1 | TRBV30 | CAWRNGNTEAFF | TGTGCCTGGAGAAACGGGAACACTGAAGCTTTCTTT
TRBD2 | - | TRBJ2-7 | TRBV7-9 | CASRPSGSGGQYF | TGTGCCAGCAGGCCTAGCGGTTCTGGAGGGCAGTACTTC
TRBD2 | - | TRBJ2-2 | TRBV7-3 | CASSLRGLAGSGELFF | TGTGCCAGCAGCTTGCGAGGACTAGCGGGATCCGGGGAGCTGTTTTTT
- | many | TRBJ1-2 | TRBV4-1 | CASSQGVYGYTF | TGCGCCAGCAGCCAAGGTGTCTATGGCTACACCTTC
TRBD1 | many | TRBJ1-1 | TRBV4-1 | CASSQDAGQAKRNTEAFF | TGCGCCAGCAGCCAAGACGCAGGACAGGCGAAAAGGAACACTGAAGCTTTCTTT
TRBD1 | many | TRBJ1-5 | TRBV5-1 | CASSVGTGAGRNQPQHF | TGCGCCAGCAGCGTCGGGACAGGGGCAGGTCGCAATCAGCCCCAGCATTTT
- | many | TRBJ2-2 | TRBV25-1 | CATRGWGIGLSTGELFF | TGTGCCACCCGAGGGTGGGGGATCGGCCTTAGCACCGGGGAGCTGTTTTTT
TRBD1 | many | TRBJ2-7 | TRBV15 | CATSRGLGTGENEQYF | TGTGCCACCAGCAGGGGCTTAGGGACAGGGGAAAACGAGCAGTACTTC
- | many | TRBJ2-3 | TRBV7-2 | CASSPPGDTQYF | TGTGCCAGCAGCCCCCCGGGGGATACGCAGTATTTT
TRBD1 | many | TRBJ1-6 | TRBV30 | CAWRTDRNSPLHF | TGTGCCTGGAGGACGGACAGGAATTCACCCCTCCACTTT
TRBD1 | many | TRBJ1-2 | TRBV20-1 | CRFFGEQGWDGYTF | TGCAGATTCTTCGGGGAACAGGGGTGGGATGGCTACACCTTC
- | many | TRBJ1-6 | TRBV7-3 | CASSEQGDVSPLHF | TGTGCCAGCAGCGAACAAGGTGACGTTTCACCCCTCCACTTT
TRBD2 | many | TRBJ2-2 | TRBV7-9 | CASMLAGVHPGELFF | TGTGCCAGCATGTTAGCGGGAGTCCATCCCGGGGAGCTGTTTTTT
- | many | TRBJ1-1 | TRBV7-9 | CASRRIGSTEAFF | TGTGCCAGCAGGAGGATAGGGAGCACTGAAGCTTTCTTT
- | - | TRBJ2-2 | TRBV3-1 | CASSQVEGNTGELFF | TGTGCCAGCAGCCAAGTTGAAGGCAACACCGGGGAGCTGTTTTTT
TRBD1 | many | TRBJ1-3 | TRBV12-3/TRBV12-4 | CASSSRQGTKGNTIYF | TGTGCCAGCAGCTCCCGACAGGGGACCAAGGGAAACACCATATATTTT